This TCR beta chain was identified in a study of chronic HIV infection and antiretroviral therapy. TCRdb re-derived calls from the 5' RACE reads in MiXCR, one entry per CDR3 protein. The table has 45,000 to 55,000 distinct CDR3 sequences, roughly 19% seen once. This clonotype was counted ten times or more. The V gene lost 6 bases and the J gene lost 5 bases, with 7 bases spanning the gap. This CDR3 has 10 amino acids. From germline, CDR1 is SQVTM and CDR2 ANQGSEA. This receptor was identified in an adult who had HIV and had not received antiretroviral therapy, or was an uninfected healthy control (not recorded which). Specimen: peripheral blood. The chain is built from TRBV29-1 and TRBJ1-2; TRBD1 is a possible D gene (5 bases). Here the CDR3 reads CSVRQYGYTF. The CDR3, as DNA: TGCAGCGTCAGACAGTATGGCTACACCTTC.